The clone carrying this T cell receptor beta chain was counted between two and nine times. This entry comes from a study of T cells in Graves' hyperthyroidism and ophthalmopathy. Deletions cut 2 bases from V and 4 bases from J, with 12 bases between. CDR1 and CDR2 (germline): SEHNR, FQNEAQ (reference sequence). The CDR3 extends over 15 amino acids. RNA transcripts were the template for amplifying TCR beta CDR3 regions. Researchers ran a first-round RT-PCR on the TCR CDR3 using the HTBI primer set. TCRdb re-called the multiplex PCR reads through MiXCR, storing one row per CDR3 protein. The table lists hundreds of thousands of distinct CDR3 sequences, about 17% of them singletons. Used for diagnoses were clinical symptoms, serum thyroxine and TRAb, thyroid ultrasound and orbital computed tomography.

V and J are TRBV7-9 and TRBJ2-1, with a tentative D call TRBD1 (5 bases). The specimen was blood. The sequence derives from a woman in her 50s with Graves' hyperthyroidism that later progressed to Graves' ophthalmopathy. The DNA for the CDR3 is TGTGCCAGCAGCTTACTCGACAGACAGTACAATGAGCAGTTCTTC. Protein sequence: CASSLLDRQYNEQFF. Drawing the rest from reference TRBV7-9 and TRBJ2-1, the complete variable domain is DTGVSQNPRHKITKRGQNVTFRCDPISEHNRLYWYRQTLGQGPEFLTYFQNEAQLEKSRLLSDRFSAERPKGSFSTLEIQRTEQGDSAMYLCASSLLDRQYNEQFFGPGTRLTVL.